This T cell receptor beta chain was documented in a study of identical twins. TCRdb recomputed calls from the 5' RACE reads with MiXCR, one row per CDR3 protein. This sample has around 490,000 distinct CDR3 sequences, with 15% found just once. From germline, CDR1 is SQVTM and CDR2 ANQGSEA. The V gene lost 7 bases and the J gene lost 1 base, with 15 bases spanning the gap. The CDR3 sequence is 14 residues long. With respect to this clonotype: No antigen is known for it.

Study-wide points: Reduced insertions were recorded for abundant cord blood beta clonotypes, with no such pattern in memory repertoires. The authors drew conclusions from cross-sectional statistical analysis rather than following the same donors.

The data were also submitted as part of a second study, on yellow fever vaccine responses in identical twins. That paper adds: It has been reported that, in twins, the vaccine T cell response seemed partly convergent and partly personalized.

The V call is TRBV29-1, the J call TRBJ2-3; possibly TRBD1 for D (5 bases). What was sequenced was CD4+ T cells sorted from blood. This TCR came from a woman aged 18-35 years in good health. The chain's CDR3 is CSADDRRRTDTQYF. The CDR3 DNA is TGCAGCGCAGATGACAGACGCCGCACAGATACGCAGTATTTT.